This T cell receptor beta chain was sequenced in a study of control samples from healthy donors and cancer patients. V shed 5 bases and J shed 5 bases, with 15 bases lying between them. There are 15 residues in the CDR3. Germline V gives CDR1 SGHTA, CDR2 FQGNSA. This table comes from immunoSEQ multiplex PCR, and its TCRdb copy is limited to in-frame clones, with some not included. The table lists about 84,000 clones, around 91% of them singletons. Sequenced sample: blood. The chain is built from TRBV7-2 and TRBJ1-4; maybe TRBD1 (6 bases). The TCR comes from a man between 25 and 39 years old in good health. DNA for the CDR3: TGTGCCAGCAGCCCTCAGGGGAGTAGGAATGAAAAACTGTTTTTT. It codes for CASSPQGSRNEKLFF.